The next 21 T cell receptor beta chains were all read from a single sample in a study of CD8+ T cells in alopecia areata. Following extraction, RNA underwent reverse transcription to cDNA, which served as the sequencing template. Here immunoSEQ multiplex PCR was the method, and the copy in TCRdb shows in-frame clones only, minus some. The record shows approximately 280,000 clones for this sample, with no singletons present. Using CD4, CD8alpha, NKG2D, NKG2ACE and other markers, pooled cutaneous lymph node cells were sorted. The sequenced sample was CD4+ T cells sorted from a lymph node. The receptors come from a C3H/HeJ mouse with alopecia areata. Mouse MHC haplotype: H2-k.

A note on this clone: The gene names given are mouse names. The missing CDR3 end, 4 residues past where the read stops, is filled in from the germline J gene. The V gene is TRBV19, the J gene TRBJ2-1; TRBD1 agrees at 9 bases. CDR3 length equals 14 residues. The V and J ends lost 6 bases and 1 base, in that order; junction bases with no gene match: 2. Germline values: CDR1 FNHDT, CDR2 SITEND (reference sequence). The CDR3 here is CASTGTGNYAEQFF. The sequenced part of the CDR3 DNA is TGTGCCAGCACCGGGACAGGGAACTATGCT. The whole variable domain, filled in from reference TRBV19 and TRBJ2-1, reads GGIITQTPKFLIGQEGQKLTLKCQQNFNHDTMYWYRQDSGKGLRLIYYSITENDLQKGDLSEGYDASREKKSSFSLTVTSAQKNEMAVFLCASTGTGNYAEQFFGPGTRLTVL.

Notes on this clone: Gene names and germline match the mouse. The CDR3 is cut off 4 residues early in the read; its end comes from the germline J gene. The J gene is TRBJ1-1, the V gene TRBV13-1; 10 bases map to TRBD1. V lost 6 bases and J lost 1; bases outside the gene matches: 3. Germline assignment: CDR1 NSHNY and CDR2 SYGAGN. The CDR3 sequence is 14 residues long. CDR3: CASTGDRGNTEVFF. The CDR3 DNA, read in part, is TGTGCCAGCACCGGGGACAGGGGGAACACA.

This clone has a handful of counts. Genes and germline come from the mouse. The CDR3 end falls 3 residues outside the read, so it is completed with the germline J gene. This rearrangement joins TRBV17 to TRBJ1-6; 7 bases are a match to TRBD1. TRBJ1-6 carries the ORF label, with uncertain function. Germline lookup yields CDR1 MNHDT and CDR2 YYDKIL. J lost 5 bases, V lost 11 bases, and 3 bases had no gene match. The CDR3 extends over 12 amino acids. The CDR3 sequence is CAPQGDNSPLYF. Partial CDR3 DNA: TGTGCTCCCCAGGGGGATAATTCGCCC.

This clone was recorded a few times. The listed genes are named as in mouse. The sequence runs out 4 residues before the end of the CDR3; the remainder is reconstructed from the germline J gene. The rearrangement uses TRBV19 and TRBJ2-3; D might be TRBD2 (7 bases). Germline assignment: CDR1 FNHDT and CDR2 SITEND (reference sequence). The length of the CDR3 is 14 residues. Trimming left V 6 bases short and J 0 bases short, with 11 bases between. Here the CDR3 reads CASTWGPSAETLYF. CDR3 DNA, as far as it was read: TGTGCCAGCACCTGGGGGCCTAGTGCAGAA.

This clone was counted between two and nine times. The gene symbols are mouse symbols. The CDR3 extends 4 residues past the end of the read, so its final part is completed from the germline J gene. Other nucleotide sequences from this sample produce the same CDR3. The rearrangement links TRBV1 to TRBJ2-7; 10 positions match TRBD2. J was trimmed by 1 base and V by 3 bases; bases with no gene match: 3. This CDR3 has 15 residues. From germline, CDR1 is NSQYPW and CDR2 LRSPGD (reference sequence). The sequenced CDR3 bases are TGCACCTGCAGTGCCCCGACTGGGGGGTCCTAT. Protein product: CTCSAPTGGSY. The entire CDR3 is CTCSAPTGGSYEQYF.

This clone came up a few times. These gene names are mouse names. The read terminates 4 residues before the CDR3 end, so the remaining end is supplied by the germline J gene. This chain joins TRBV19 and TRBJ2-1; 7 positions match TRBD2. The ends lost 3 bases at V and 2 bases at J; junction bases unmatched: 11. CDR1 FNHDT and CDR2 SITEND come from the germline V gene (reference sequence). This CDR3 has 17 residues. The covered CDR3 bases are TGTGCCAGCAGTAGAAACCTGGGGGACGGTGACTATGCT. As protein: CASSRNLGDGDYA. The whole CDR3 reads CASSRNLGDGDYAEQFF.

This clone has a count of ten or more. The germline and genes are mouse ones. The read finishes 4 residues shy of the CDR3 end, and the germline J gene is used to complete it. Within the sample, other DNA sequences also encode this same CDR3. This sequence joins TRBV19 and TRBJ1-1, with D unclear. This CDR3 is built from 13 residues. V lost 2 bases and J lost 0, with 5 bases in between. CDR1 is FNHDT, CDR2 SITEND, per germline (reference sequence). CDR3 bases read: TGTGCCAGCAGTATTGGTGCAAACACA. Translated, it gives CASSIGANT. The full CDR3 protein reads CASSIGANTEVFF.

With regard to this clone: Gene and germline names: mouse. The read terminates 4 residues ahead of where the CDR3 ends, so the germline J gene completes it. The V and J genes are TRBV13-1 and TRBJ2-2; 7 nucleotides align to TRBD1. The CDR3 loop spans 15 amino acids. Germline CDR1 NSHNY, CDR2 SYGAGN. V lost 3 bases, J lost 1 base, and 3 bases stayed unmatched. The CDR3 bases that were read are TGTGCCAGCAGTGGGGGACAGCAAAACACCGGG. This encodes CASSGGQQNTG. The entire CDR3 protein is CASSGGQQNTGQLYF.

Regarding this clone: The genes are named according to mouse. The covered CDR3 bases are TGTGCCAGCAGTGACCTGGGGGGAGCGAGTCAAAAC. Translation: CASSDLGGASQN. The CDR3 reads in full as CASSDLGGASQNTLYF. This rearrangement joins TRBV13-1 to TRBJ2-4, with TRBD2 matching over 8 bases. Read data end 4 residues before the CDR3 end; the end is taken from the germline J gene. J was trimmed by 0 bases and V by 2 bases; bases with no gene match: 5. The CDR3 is made up of 16 amino acids. CDR1 and CDR2 from the germline V gene are NSHNY and SYGAGN.

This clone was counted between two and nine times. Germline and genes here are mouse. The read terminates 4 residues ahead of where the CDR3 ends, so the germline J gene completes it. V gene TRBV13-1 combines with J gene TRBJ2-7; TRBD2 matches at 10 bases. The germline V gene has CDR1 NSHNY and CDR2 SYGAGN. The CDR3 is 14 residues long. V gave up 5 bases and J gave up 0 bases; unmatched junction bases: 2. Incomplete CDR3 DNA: TGTGCCAGCAGGACTGGGGGGATCTCCTAT. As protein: CASRTGGISY. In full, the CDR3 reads CASRTGGISYEQYF.

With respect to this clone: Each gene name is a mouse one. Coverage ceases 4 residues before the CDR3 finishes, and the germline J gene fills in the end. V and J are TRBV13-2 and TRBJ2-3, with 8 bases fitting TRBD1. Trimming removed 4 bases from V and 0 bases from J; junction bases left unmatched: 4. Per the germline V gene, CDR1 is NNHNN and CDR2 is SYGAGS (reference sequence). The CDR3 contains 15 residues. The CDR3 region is CASGLDRASAETLYF. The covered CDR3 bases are TGTGCCAGCGGTCTGGACAGGGCGAGTGCAGAA.

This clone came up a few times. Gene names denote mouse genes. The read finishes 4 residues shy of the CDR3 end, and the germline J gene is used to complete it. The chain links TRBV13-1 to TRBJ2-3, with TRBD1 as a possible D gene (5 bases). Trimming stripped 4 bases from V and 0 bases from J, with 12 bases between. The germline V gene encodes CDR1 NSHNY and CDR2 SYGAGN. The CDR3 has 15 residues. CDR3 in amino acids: CASSRDSSSAETLYF. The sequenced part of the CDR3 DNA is TGTGCCAGCAGTCGAGACAGCTCTAGTGCAGAA.

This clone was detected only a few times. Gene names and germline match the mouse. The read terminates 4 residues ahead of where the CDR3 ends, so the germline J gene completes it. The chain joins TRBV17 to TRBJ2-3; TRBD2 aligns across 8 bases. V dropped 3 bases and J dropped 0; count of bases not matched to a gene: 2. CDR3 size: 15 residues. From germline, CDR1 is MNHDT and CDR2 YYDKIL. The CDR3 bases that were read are TGTGCTAGCAGTAGTCACTGGGGGAGTGCAGAA. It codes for CASSSHWGSAE. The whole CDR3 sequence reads CASSSHWGSAETLYF. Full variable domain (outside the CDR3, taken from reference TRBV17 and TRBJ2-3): DTTVKQNPRYKLARVGKPVNLICSQTMNHDTMYWYQKKPNQAPKLLLFYYDKILNREADTFEKFQSSRPNNSFCSLYIGSAGLEYSAMYLCASSSHWGSAETLYFGSGTRLTVL.

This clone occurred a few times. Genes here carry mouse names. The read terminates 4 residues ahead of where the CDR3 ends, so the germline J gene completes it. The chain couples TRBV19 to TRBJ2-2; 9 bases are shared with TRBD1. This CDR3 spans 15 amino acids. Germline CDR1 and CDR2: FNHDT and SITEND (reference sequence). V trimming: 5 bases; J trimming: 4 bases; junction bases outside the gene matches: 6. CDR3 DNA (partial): TGTGCCAGCAGGCGGACAGGGGAGGCCACCGGG. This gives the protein CASRRTGEATG. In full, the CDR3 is CASRRTGEATGQLYF.

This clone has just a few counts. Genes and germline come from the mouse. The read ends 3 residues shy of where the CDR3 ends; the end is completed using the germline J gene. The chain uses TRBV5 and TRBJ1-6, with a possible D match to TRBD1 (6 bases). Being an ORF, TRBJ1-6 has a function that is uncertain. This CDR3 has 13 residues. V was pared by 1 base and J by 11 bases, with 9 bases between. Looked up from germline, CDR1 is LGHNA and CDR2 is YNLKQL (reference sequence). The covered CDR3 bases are TGTGCCAGCAGCCAAGTGGACAGCCCGCCC. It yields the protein CASSQVDSPP. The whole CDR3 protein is CASSQVDSPPLYF.

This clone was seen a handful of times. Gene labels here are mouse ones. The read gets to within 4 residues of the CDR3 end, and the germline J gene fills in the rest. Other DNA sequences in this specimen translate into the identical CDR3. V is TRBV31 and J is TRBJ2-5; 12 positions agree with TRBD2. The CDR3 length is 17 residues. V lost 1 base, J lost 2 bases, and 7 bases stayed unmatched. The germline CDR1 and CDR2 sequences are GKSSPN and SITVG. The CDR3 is CAWSPPGLGGFQDTQYF. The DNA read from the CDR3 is TGTGCCTGGAGTCCCCCGGGACTGGGGGGATTCCAAGAC.

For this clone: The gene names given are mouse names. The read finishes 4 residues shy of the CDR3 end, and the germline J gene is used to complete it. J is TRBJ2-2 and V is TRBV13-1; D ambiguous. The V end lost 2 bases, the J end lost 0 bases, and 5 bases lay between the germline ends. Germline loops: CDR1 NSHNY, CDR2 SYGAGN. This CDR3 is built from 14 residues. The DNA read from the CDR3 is TGTGCCAGCAGTGACCAGTCAAACACCGGG. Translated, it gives CASSDQSNTG. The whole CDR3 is CASSDQSNTGQLYF.

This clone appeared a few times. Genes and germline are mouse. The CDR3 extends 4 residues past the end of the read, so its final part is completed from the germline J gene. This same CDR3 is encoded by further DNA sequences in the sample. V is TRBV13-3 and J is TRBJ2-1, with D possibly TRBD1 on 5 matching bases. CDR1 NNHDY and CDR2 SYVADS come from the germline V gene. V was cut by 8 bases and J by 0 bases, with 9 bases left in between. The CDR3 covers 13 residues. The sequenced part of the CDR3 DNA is TGTGCCAGTCGGACAAATAACTATGCT. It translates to CASRTNNYA. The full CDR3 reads CASRTNNYAEQFF.

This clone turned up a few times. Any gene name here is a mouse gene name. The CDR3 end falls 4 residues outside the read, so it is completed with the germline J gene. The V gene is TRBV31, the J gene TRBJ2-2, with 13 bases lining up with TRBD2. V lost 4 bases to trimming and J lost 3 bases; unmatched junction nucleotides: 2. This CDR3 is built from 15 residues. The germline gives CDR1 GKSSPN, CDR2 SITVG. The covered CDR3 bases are TGTGCCTGGAAAGGGACTGGGGGGGACACCGGG. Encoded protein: CAWKGTGGDTG. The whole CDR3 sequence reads CAWKGTGGDTGQLYF.

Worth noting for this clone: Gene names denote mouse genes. This CDR3 reads CASTMGQGDTQYF. The sequenced part of the CDR3 DNA is TGTGCCAGCACCATGGGACAGGGTGAC. The genes are TRBV19 and TRBJ2-5; TRBD1 agrees at 9 bases. The CDR3 end falls 4 residues outside the read, so it is completed with the germline J gene. Germline V lookup: CDR1 FNHDT, CDR2 SITEND (reference sequence). The CDR3 totals 13 residues.

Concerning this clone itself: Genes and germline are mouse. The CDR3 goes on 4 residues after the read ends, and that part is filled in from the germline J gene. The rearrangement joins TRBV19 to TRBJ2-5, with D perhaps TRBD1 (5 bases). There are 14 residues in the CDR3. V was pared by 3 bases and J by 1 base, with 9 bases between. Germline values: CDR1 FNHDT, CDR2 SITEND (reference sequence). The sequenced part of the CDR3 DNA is TGTGCCAGCAGTAGGAGCAGGGACCAAGAC. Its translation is CASSRSRDQD. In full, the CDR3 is CASSRSRDQDTQYF.